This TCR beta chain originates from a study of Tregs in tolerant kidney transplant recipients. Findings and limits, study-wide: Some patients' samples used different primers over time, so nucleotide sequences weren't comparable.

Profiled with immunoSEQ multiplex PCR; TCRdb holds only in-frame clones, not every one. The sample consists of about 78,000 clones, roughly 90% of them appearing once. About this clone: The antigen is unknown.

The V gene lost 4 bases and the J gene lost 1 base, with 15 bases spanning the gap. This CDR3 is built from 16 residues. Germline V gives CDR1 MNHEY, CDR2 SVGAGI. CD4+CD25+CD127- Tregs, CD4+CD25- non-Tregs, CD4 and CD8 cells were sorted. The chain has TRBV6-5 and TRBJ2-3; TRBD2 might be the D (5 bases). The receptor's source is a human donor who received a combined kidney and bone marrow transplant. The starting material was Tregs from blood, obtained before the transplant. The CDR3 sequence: CASSSWNLLGTDTQYF. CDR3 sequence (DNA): TGTGCCAGCAGTTCCTGGAACCTACTAGGCACAGATACGCAGTATTTT.